This T cell receptor beta chain was identified during a study of shared clonotypes between healthy human individuals. The wider study: Donors consisted of two women and three men between 18 and 49.

The CDR3 covers 15 residues. CDR1 SEHNR and CDR2 FQNEAQ come from the germline V gene (reference sequence). The trim removed 5 bases at V and 5 bases at J, leaving 11 bases unmatched. Data came from immunoSEQ multiplex PCR; TCRdb stores just in-frame clones and leaves some out. The table lists around 690,000 clones, 90% of them singletons. This rearrangement joins TRBV7-9 to TRBJ2-7; 8 bases line up with TRBD1. Material: memory CD8+ T cells from PBMCs. Subset reported: CD45RO+ cells pooled with CCR7-negative TemRA cells. The receptor was isolated from a man aged 18 to 30 in good health. Some clones in this sample may be carry-over from other donors' samples. The CDR3, as DNA: TGTGCCAGCAGCCCACCCGACAGGGGCAATCACGAGCAGTACTTC. Protein: CASSPPDRGNHEQYF.